The next 26 T cell receptor beta chains were all read from a single sample in a study of CD8 T cells in Susac syndrome (dated by TCRdb to the late 2010s). Libraries came from the immunoSEQ multiplex PCR assay. RNA was extracted using the RNeasy kit, and about 0.45 to 1 microgram was reverse transcribed with random hexamers. TCRdb cleaned the public reads at Q25 with fastp, built clones with MiXCR and kept in-frame beta chains. Rows are combined by CDR3 protein, so each entry shows the most common genes and DNA. This sample lists 90,000 to 150,000 distinct CDR3 sequences; roughly 90% were detected once. Of the sample, approximately 0.12% is held by the ten largest clones. Specimen: CD8+ T cells from PBMCs. The receptors come from a human donor in good health.

This clonotype was seen only once. The chain links TRBV7-9 to TRBJ2-7; 7 positions agree with TRBD1. CDR3 length: 19 amino acids. V shed 4 bases, J shed 0 bases, and the junction held 18 bases outside the gene matches. The V gene's germline CDR1 is SEHNR and CDR2 FQNEAQ (reference sequence). The CDR3 reads CASSSTYLELRDSSYEQYF. Here the CDR3 DNA reads TGTGCCAGCAGCTCTACTTACCTAGAACTCCGGGACAGCTCCTACGAGCAGTACTTC.

The chain carries TRBV19 and TRBJ2-1; TRBD2 aligns across 10 bases. Losses at the gene ends were 3 bases for V and 6 bases for J; bases not matched to a gene: 11. This CDR3 region has 17 residues. CDR1 is LNHDA, CDR2 SQIVND, per germline (reference sequence). The CDR3 coding sequence is TGTGCCAGTAGTATCCCCCTAGCGGGAGCTTTCGCCAATGAGCAGTTCTTC. It encodes CASSIPLAGAFANEQFF.

V and J are TRBV7-2 and TRBJ2-1, with D possibly being TRBD2 (5 bases). Trimming left V 7 bases short and J 5 bases short, with 15 bases between. The CDR3 contains 14 residues. Germline loops: CDR1 SGHTA, CDR2 FQGNSA. The CDR3 bases are TGTGCCAGCAAGCCCCGGGATCTGCACAATGAGCAGTTCTTC. This sequence encodes CASKPRDLHNEQFF.

The chain links TRBV30 to TRBJ2-1, with 7 positions matching TRBD1. Per the germline V gene, CDR1 is GTSNPN and CDR2 is SVGIG (reference sequence). V shed 4 bases, J shed 0 bases, and the junction held 6 bases outside the gene matches. The CDR3 covers 15 residues. The CDR3 loop reads CAWTYRGSSYNEQFF. The CDR3 bases are TGTGCCTGGACCTACAGGGGTAGCTCCTACAATGAGCAGTTCTTC.

V is TRBV2 and J is TRBJ1-5; D gene ambiguous. V was pared by 6 bases and J by 3 bases, with 18 bases between. Germline CDR1 reads SNHLY; CDR2 reads FYNNEI. The CDR3 runs to 16 residues. CDR3 bases: TGTGCCAGCAGCTTACTGCGCAGGAGTTACAATCAGCCCCAGCATTTT. Protein product: CASSLLRRSYNQPQHF.

The sample holds a few counts of this clonotype. The gene calls are TRBV15 and TRBJ2-7; tentatively, D is TRBD2 (5 bases). The germline gives CDR1 LNHNV, CDR2 YYDKDF (reference sequence). Trimming took off 3 bases at V and 6 bases at J, with 18 bases between the two ends. The CDR3 sequence is 15 residues long. The CDR3 DNA is TGTGCCACCAGCAGCGAACAGTCCGGGAAGGGCGAGCAGTACTTC. As protein: CATSSEQSGKGEQYF. Using reference TRBV15 and TRBJ2-7 for the parts outside the CDR3, the full variable domain is DAMVIQNPRYQVTQFGKPVTLSCSQTLNHNVMYWYQQKSSQAPKLLFHYYDKDFNNEADTPDNFQSRRPNTSFCFLDIRSPGLGDTAMYLCATSSEQSGKGEQYFGPGTRLTVT.

The V call is TRBV19, the J call TRBJ2-2; 8 positions match TRBD1. This CDR3 contains 16 residues. V lost 4 bases and J lost 0; bases outside the gene matches: 4. CDR1 and CDR2 from the germline V gene are LNHDA and SQIVND (reference sequence). CDR3 in amino acids: CASSTLQGANTGELFF. CDR3 nucleotides: TGTGCCAGTAGTACCTTACAGGGGGCGAACACCGGGGAGCTGTTTTTT.

The V call is TRBV12-3 or TRBV12-4, the J call TRBJ2-3, with D possibly being TRBD1 (6 bases). Trimming left V 1 base short and J 3 bases short, with 17 bases between. The CDR3 covers 17 residues. CDR3 DNA sequence: TGTGCCAGCAGTTTAGGGGTGGGGGCAGAGGGGACAGATACGCAGTATTTT. Amino acids: CASSLGVGAEGTDTQYF.

The rearrangement uses TRBV7-9 and TRBJ2-1; tentatively, D is TRBD1 or TRBD2 (5 bases each). This CDR3 is built from 14 residues. V lost 5 bases, J lost 5 bases, and 13 bases lay in between. Germline V gene data show CDR1 as SEHNR and CDR2 as FQNEAQ (reference sequence). DNA for the CDR3: TGTGCCAGCAGCCGCCGGGACCCCAACAATGAGCAGTTCTTC. It encodes CASSRRDPNNEQFF. The complete variable domain, with remaining parts taken from reference TRBV7-9 and TRBJ2-1, reads DTGVSQNPRHKITKRGQNVTFRCDPISEHNRLYWYRQTLGQGPEFLTYFQNEAQLEKSRLLSDRFSAERPKGSFSTLEIQRTEQGDSAMYLCASSRRDPNNEQFFGPGTRLTVL.

This sequence joins TRBV3-1 and TRBJ1-2, with TRBD1 matching over 10 bases. The CDR3 is 13 residues long. Germline lookup yields CDR1 LGHDT and CDR2 YNNKEL (reference sequence). The V segment lost 4 bases and the J segment 8 bases; nucleotides outside the gene matches: 4. The CDR3 sequence is CASSRQGAQGYTF. The CDR3 nucleotides are TGTGCCAGCAGCCGACAGGGGGCTCAAGGCTACACCTTC.

The chain has TRBV12-3 or TRBV12-4 and TRBJ2-1, with 8 bases lining up with TRBD2. Losses at the gene ends were 7 bases for V and 6 bases for J; bases not matched to a gene: 8. This CDR3 is 14 amino acids long. For the CDR3, the DNA is TGTGCCAGCACCCCCGGGGGGGGTACCAATGAGCAGTTCTTC. It encodes CASTPGGGTNEQFF.

The chain joins TRBV6-4 to TRBJ2-1; a possible D gene is TRBD1 (5 bases). V lost 5 bases and J 0 bases, leaving 11 bases between the germline ends. Germline V gene lookup returns CDR1 MRHNA and CDR2 SNTAGT. This CDR3 region has 15 residues. This CDR3 is CASSPVGDSYNEQFF. The CDR3, as DNA: TGTGCCAGCAGTCCCGTAGGGGACTCCTACAATGAGCAGTTCTTC.

The table lists this clonotype with a few counts. This chain joins TRBV5-1 and TRBJ2-4; the D call may be TRBD1 or TRBD2 (5 bases each). The CDR3 runs 17 residues. V was pared by 1 base and J by 3 bases, with 17 bases between. CDR1 is SGHRS and CDR2 is YFSETQ in the germline V gene. The CDR3 is CASSLTGTLEDKNIQYF. CDR3 nucleotide sequence: TGCGCCAGCAGCTTGACCGGGACCCTGGAGGACAAAAACATTCAGTACTTC.

The chain is built from TRBV7-9 and TRBJ2-3, with a weak D call TRBD2 (6 bases). The V gene lost 5 bases and the J gene lost 2 bases, with 11 bases spanning the gap. The CDR3 covers 14 residues. Germline V gene sequence: CDR1 SEHNR, CDR2 FQNEAQ (reference sequence). CDR3 loop: CASSGGTYTDTQYF. The CDR3 nucleotides are TGTGCCAGCAGCGGAGGGACTTACACAGATACGCAGTATTTT.

The chain is built from TRBV5-4 and TRBJ2-5, with D perhaps TRBD1 (6 bases). Between the trimmed V and J ends, which lost 2 bases and 5 bases, there was a span of 10 bases. The CDR3 spans 13 residues. Germline V lookup: CDR1 SGHNT, CDR2 YYREEE (reference sequence). CDR3 bases: TGTGCCAGCAGCTTTTCAGGGGCTGAGACCCAGTACTTC. Protein product: CASSFSGAETQYF. Full variable domain (missing parts from reference TRBV5-4 and TRBJ2-5): ETGVTQSPTHLIKTRGQQVTLRCSSQSGHNTVSWYQQALGQGPQFIFQYYREEENGRGNFPPRFSGLQFPNYSSELNVNALELDDSALYLCASSFSGAETQYFGPGTRLLVL.

The chain links TRBV29-1 to TRBJ2-5; D might be TRBD1 (5 bases). V was trimmed by 4 bases and J by 1 base, leaving 10 bases between them. CDR3 size: 13 residues. Germline assignment: CDR1 SQVTM and CDR2 ANQGSEA. This CDR3 is CSVAGHTQETQYF. Here the CDR3 DNA reads TGCAGCGTTGCTGGACATACCCAAGAGACCCAGTACTTC.

V and J are TRBV29-1 and TRBJ2-7; 9 bases are a match to TRBD1. The CDR3 has 15 residues. Unmatched junction bases numbered 11, after V lost 7 bases and J lost 1 base. Germline loops: CDR1 SQVTM, CDR2 ANQGSEA. This CDR3 is CSAYRGTGRSYEQYF. The CDR3 DNA reads TGCAGCGCCTATCGGGGGACAGGGCGTTCCTACGAGCAGTACTTC.

This chain uses TRBV6-2 or TRBV6-3 with TRBJ1-1, with D possibly TRBD1 on 6 matching bases. Germline CDR1 MNHEY, CDR2 SVGEGT. The CDR3 runs to 11 residues. V was clipped by 7 bases and J by 6 bases, with 9 bases between them. In nucleotides, the CDR3 is TGTGCCAGCACCGAGGGGGCTGAAGCTTTCTTT. This gives the protein CASTEGAEAFF.

The rearrangement links TRBV20-1 to TRBJ2-2; no firm D call. The CDR3 is made up of 12 amino acids. Germline-derived CDR1 and CDR2 are DFQATT and SNEGSKA (reference sequence). The V gene lost 1 base and the J gene lost 6 bases, with 6 bases spanning the gap. The CDR3 nucleotides are TGCAGTGCTAGAGGGGGTGCCGGGGAGCTGTTTTTT. Its protein is CSARGGAGELFF.

This clonotype was seen just once. V and J are TRBV20-1 and TRBJ2-7; weak D call: TRBD1 (5 bases). Germline CDR1 is DFQATT and CDR2 is SNEGSKA (reference sequence). Trimming took off 0 bases at V and 2 bases at J, with 11 bases between the two ends. The CDR3 loop spans 14 amino acids. The chain's CDR3 is CSARDPRVTYEQYF. The CDR3 nucleotides read TGCAGTGCTAGAGATCCCAGGGTAACCTACGAGCAGTACTTC.

The V call is TRBV29-1, the J call TRBJ2-6; tentatively, D is TRBD1 (5 bases). CDR1 is SQVTM, CDR2 ANQGSEA, per germline. Deletions cut 4 bases from V and 7 bases from J, with 14 bases between. This CDR3 is built from 14 residues. The CDR3 is CSVAGTGQANVLTF. The CDR3 DNA is TGCAGCGTTGCCGGAACAGGCCAAGCCAACGTCCTGACTTTC.

This chain joins TRBV5-6 and TRBJ2-2, with 8 bases that match TRBD1. This CDR3 comprises 17 residues. Looked up from germline, CDR1 is SGHDT and CDR2 is YYEEEE. Losses at the gene ends were 4 bases for V and 2 bases for J; bases not matched to a gene: 10. Here the CDR3 reads CASSPRWTGLNTGELFF. The CDR3 nucleotides are TGTGCCAGCAGCCCGAGATGGACAGGGCTAAACACCGGGGAGCTGTTTTTT.

The chain links TRBV3-1 to TRBJ2-1; D possibly corresponds to TRBD1 (6 bases). Per the germline V gene, CDR1 is LGHDT and CDR2 is YNNKEL (reference sequence). Trimming removed 3 bases from V and 2 bases from J, with 14 bases in between. The CDR3 covers 16 residues. The CDR3 is CASSQLPGAAYNEQFF. The CDR3 DNA is TGTGCCAGCAGCCAGTTGCCAGGGGCGGCCTACAATGAGCAGTTCTTC.

The V call is TRBV5-1, the J call TRBJ2-7; 9 bases fit TRBD1. Per the germline V gene, CDR1 is SGHRS and CDR2 is YFSETQ. The CDR3 is made up of 16 amino acids. After removal of 4 bases from V and 3 bases from J, the junction contained 11 bases not matched to a gene. As DNA, the CDR3 is TGCGCCAGCAGCAGCGATATTTCGGGACAGGGCTACGAGCAGTACTTC. Its translation is CASSSDISGQGYEQYF.

This clonotype turned up a few times. The CDR3 coding sequence is TGTGCCAGCACAGTTGGGGCTAGCGGGCGTTACAATGAGCAGTTCTTC. Encoded protein: CASTVGASGRYNEQFF. V and J are TRBV6-1 and TRBJ2-1, with 8 bases fitting TRBD2. Germline CDR1 MNHNS, CDR2 SASEGT. CDR3 length equals 16 residues. The V gene end was trimmed by 7 bases and the J gene end by 4 bases; junction bases not matched to a gene: 12.

V usage is TRBV5-6 and J usage is TRBJ1-1; TRBD1 matches at 9 bases. The V gene end was trimmed by 4 bases and the J gene end by 1 base; junction bases not matched to a gene: 5. In germline, CDR1 is SGHDT, CDR2 YYEEEE. CDR3 length equals 15 residues. The CDR3 spells CASSPGTGKNTEAFF. CDR3 nucleotide sequence: TGTGCCAGCAGCCCCGGGACAGGGAAGAACACTGAAGCTTTCTTT.